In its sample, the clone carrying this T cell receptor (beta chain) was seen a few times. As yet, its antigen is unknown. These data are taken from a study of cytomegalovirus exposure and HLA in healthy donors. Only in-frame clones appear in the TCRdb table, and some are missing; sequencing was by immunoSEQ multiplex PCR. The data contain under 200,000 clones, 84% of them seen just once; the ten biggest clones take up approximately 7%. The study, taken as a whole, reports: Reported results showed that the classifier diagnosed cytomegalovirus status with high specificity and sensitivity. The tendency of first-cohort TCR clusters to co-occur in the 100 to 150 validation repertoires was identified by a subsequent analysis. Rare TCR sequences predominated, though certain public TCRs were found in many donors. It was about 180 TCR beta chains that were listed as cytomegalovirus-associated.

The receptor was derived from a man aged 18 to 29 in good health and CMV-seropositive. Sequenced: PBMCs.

CDR3 bases: TGTGCCAGCTCACCACTACGGGACAGCTACGAGCAGTACTTC. It encodes CASSPLRDSYEQYF. V usage is TRBV18 and J usage is TRBJ2-7; 7 positions match TRBD1. V shed 1 base and J 3 bases; nucleotides not matched to a gene: 3. Germline assignment: CDR1 KGHSH and CDR2 LQKENI. This CDR3 comprises 14 residues.